These T cell receptor delta chains were read from a single sample in a study of gamma-delta T cells after stem cell transplantation. TCRdb called clones from the RT-PCR reads again using CATT. The table shows about 2,800 delta-chain clones, with 3% to 4% occurring only once. Sequences were obtained from gamma-delta T cells. The receptors stem from a human donor. It is not recorded whose cells these are; they may come from a transplant donor. CDR3s include the opening cysteine and the closing phenylalanine or tryptophan. D genes are given only for firm matches. A row's size may be missing; if present it is once, few, many or a size class.

size | J | V | D | CDR3 | DNA
medium-sized | TRDJ1 | TRDV2 | TRDD3 | CACDTVEGLGDIELIF | TGTGCCTGTGACACCGTTGAGGGTCTGGGGGATATAGAACTCATCTTT
NA | TRDJ1 | TRDV2 | TRDD3 | CACETLGDTRKSYTDKLIF | TGTGCCTGTGAAACCTTAGGGGATACCCGAAAATCGTACACCGATAAACTCATCTTT
few | TRDJ1 | TRDV2 | TRDD3 | CACDTLLGENKYTDKLIF | TGTGCCTGTGACACTCTACTGGGGGAAAATAAGTACACCGATAAACTCATCTTT
medium-sized | TRDJ1 | TRDV1 | NA | CALGEHPVGGPYTDKLIF | TGTGCTCTTGGGGAACATCCCGTCGGGGGTCCGTACACCGATAAACTCATCTTT
NA | TRDJ1 | TRDV2 | TRDD3 | CACDTVANRAGGYSDKLIF | TGTGCCTGTGACACCGTAGCGAACCGGGCTGGGGGATACTCCGATAAACTCATCTTT
medium-sized | TRDJ1 | TRDV2 | TRDD3 | CACDYMGDSPDKLIF | TGTGCCTGTGACTACATGGGGGATTCCCCCGATAAACTCATCTTT
medium-sized | TRDJ1 | TRDV2 | TRDD3 | CACDGLLLLGEPTPTETDKLIF | TGTGCCTGTGACGGTCTACTTCTACTGGGGGAGCCTACCCCGACGGAGACCGATAAACTCATCTTT
large | TRDJ1 | TRDV2 | NA | CACDVAGPKKGTDKLIF | TGTGCCTGTGATGTTGCTGGGCCAAAAAAAGGCACCGATAAACTCATCTTT
medium-sized | TRDJ1 | TRDV2 | TRDD3 | CACDTVALLGGKYTDKLIF | TGTGCCTGTGACACCGTTGCCCTACTGGGGGGGAAGTACACCGATAAACTCATCTTT
medium-sized | TRDJ1 | TRDV2 | NA | CACDTVGGYTDKLIF | TGTGCCTGTGACACCGTAGGGGGTTACACCGATAAACTCATCTTT
medium-sized | TRDJ1 | TRDV2 | TRDD3 | CACDTVVLGDTETDKLIF | TGTGCCTGTGACACCGTCGTACTGGGGGATACTGAAACCGATAAACTCATCTTT
NA | TRDJ3 | TRDV2 | TRDD3 | CACDRLLGDTNWDTRQMFF | TGTGCCTGTGACCGACTACTGGGGGATACAAACTGGGACACTCGACAGATGTTTTTC
medium-sized | TRDJ1 | TRDV2 | NA | CACDTLAGDDKLIF | TGTGCCTGTGACACCTTAGCTGGGGACGATAAACTCATCTTT
few | TRDJ1 | TRDV2 | TRDD3 | CACDTLVLGDTVDTDKLIF | TGTGCCTGTGACACGCTTGTACTGGGGGATACGGTGGACACCGATAAACTCATCTTT
medium-sized | TRDJ1 | TRDV2 | TRDD3 | CACDDVGDGDKLIF | TGTGCCTGTGACGACGTGGGGGATGGGGATAAACTCATCTTT
large | TRDJ1 | TRDV2 | TRDD3 | CACDILGDNTDKLIF | TGTGCCTGTGACATACTGGGGGACAACACCGATAAACTCATCTTT
large | TRDJ1 | TRDV2 | NA | CACDPLRADKLIF | TGTGCCTGTGACCCCTTGAGGGCCGATAAACTCATCTTT
large | TRDJ1 | TRDV2 | TRDD3 | CACDTVLSGGYEYTDKLIF | TGTGCCTGTGACACCGTACTGTCTGGGGGATACGAGTACACCGATAAACTCATCTTT
medium-sized | TRDJ1 | TRDV2 | TRDD3 | CACDLLGATYKLIF | TGTGCCTGTGACTTACTGGGGGCTACCTATAAACTCATCTTT
medium-sized | TRDJ1 | TRDV2 | TRDD3 | CACDTVPNGGISTDKLIF | TGTGCCTGTGACACCGTCCCTAATGGGGGGATAAGCACCGATAAACTCATCTTT
few | TRDJ1 | TRDV2 | TRDD3 | CACDRLGDEYTDKLIF | TGTGCCTGTGACCGACTGGGGGACGAGTACACCGATAAACTCATCTTT
medium-sized | TRDJ3 | TRDV2 | TRDD3 | CACDTYWGSSWDTRQMFF | TGTGCCTGTGACACGTACTGGGGGAGCTCCTGGGACACCCGACAGATGTTTTTC
medium-sized | TRDJ1 | TRDV2 | TRDD3 | CACDTVRRTGGPGTDKLIF | TGTGCCTGTGACACCGTCAGGCGTACTGGGGGTCCGGGGACCGATAAACTCATCTTT
medium-sized | TRDJ2 | TRDV2 | TRDD3 | CACDTILGDTLTAQLFF | TGTGCCTGTGACACGATACTGGGGGATACTTTGACAGCACAACTCTTCTTT
NA | TRDJ1 | TRDV2 | TRDD3 | CACDVLGDMPDKLIF | TGTGCCTGTGATGTACTGGGGGATATGCCCGATAAACTCATCTTT
medium-sized | TRDJ1 | TRDV2 | TRDD3 | CACDIIDWGNTDKLIF | TGTGCCTGTGACATTATCGACTGGGGGAACACCGATAAACTCATCTTT
medium-sized | TRDJ1 | TRDV2 | TRDD3 | CACRGISTDKLIF | TGTGCCTGTCGGGGGATATCGACCGATAAACTCATCTTT
medium-sized | TRDJ1 | TRDV2 | TRDD3 | CACDTLSSSITGGPPGDKLIF | TGTGCCTGTGACACGTTGAGTTCCTCCATTACTGGGGGTCCGCCTGGGGATAAACTCATCTTT